This T cell receptor beta chain stems from a study of CXCR3-negative and CXCR3-positive naive CD8 T cells. Findings of the study overall: Researchers report that CXCR3-positive naive cells carry more hydrophobic TRB CDR3s than CXCR3-negative naive cells.

In the case of this clonotype: Antigen unknown.

All TRB cDNA libraries came from 5' RACE performed with UMI labels. One entry per CDR3 protein, without DNA, is what TCRdb gives after re-calling the 5' RACE reads. The table gives over 100,000 distinct CDR3 sequences; the top ten clones make up less than 0.55% of it. The sorter processed each CD8+ T cell subset in triplicate at 250,000 to 300,000 cells apiece. The CD45RO-CCR7+CD27+CD95- phenotype denoted naive CD8+ T cells. This CDR3 region has 16 residues. The germline V gene encodes CDR1 SQVTM and CDR2 ANQGSEA. The rearrangement links TRBV29-1 to TRBJ2-5; TCRdb's D call, TRBD1, is unchecked because there is no DNA. This TCR derives from a human donor in good health. Some clones in this sample may be carry-over from other donors' samples. Sequenced sample: naive CXCR3- CD8+ T cells from blood. Subset reported: CD45RO-CCR7+CD27+CD95- naive CD8+ T cells lacking CXCR3 (TNR3-). CDR3 residues: CSVEDFEDRGQETQYF.